The 30 T cell receptor beta chains presented below share a single source sample, sequenced in a study of cytomegalovirus exposure and HLA in healthy donors. The PCR employed 60 Vbeta primers together with 13 Jbeta primers. The table came from immunoSEQ multiplex PCR; TCRdb's copy has only in-frame clones and leaves some out. The sample has about 180,000 clones; 81% are singletons. Material: PBMCs. Receptors were obtained from a woman in her thirties in good health and CMV-seronegative.

This clone was counted a few times. CDR3 in DNA: TGTGCCAGCAGTGGGAGACAGGGCGAGGGGCCCCAGCATTTT. Translated: CASSGRQGEGPQHF. The chain couples TRBV6-1 to TRBJ1-5; TRBD1 agrees at 7 bases. The trim removed 4 bases at V and 9 bases at J, leaving 9 bases unmatched. CDR1 is MNHNS, CDR2 SASEGT, per germline. CDR3 size: 14 residues.

The gene calls are TRBV7-2 and TRBJ2-1; 8 bases line up with TRBD1. CDR3 length equals 15 residues. With V trimmed by 5 bases and J by 8 bases, 11 bases remained unmatched. CDR1 is SGHTA and CDR2 is FQGNSA in the germline V gene. CDR3 nucleotides: TGTGCCAGCAGCCCGCGGACAGGGATCGGGGATGAGCAGTTCTTC. This sequence encodes CASSPRTGIGDEQFF.

The chain combines TRBV5-6 with TRBJ2-7; no reliable D call. V was pared by 3 bases and J by 5 bases, with 9 bases between. Germline V lookup: CDR1 SGHDT, CDR2 YYEEEE. This CDR3 has 12 residues. As DNA, the CDR3 is TGTGCCAGCAGCTATGACCGGGACGAGCAGTACTTC. As protein: CASSYDRDEQYF.

This chain connects TRBV28 to TRBJ2-5; 8 bases line up with TRBD1. The DNA end lines up better with TRBJ2-7; the J call may be wrong. The CDR3 extends over 15 amino acids. Germline V gives CDR1 MDHEN, CDR2 SYDVKM. The CDR3 is CASSSRRQGRYEQYF. CDR3 DNA: TGTGCCAGCAGTTCCAGACGACAGGGGCGCTACGAGCAGTACTTC.

The CDR3 region is CPLNYRSYGYTF. The DNA for the CDR3 is TGTCCACTTAATTATAGGAGCTATGGCTACACCTTC. J is TRBJ1-2 and V is TRBV6-4; the D is unclear. The V gene's germline CDR1 is MRHNA and CDR2 SNTAGT. The CDR3 extends over 12 amino acids.

The chain employs TRBV11-2 and TRBJ1-5, with D tentatively TRBD1 (5 bases). Trimming removed 5 bases at V and 11 bases at J, with 16 bases between. The CDR3 spans 13 residues. Germline V lookup: CDR1 SGHAT, CDR2 FQNNGV. CDR3 DNA: TGTGCCAGCAGCCCCGCTCTGGAGGGGTCCCAGCATTTT. Its translation is CASSPALEGSQHF.

The genes are TRBV19 and TRBJ1-2, with D possibly TRBD1 on 6 matching bases. This CDR3 spans 16 amino acids. The germline gives CDR1 LNHDA, CDR2 SQIVND (reference sequence). Deletions cut 6 bases from V and 1 base from J, with 18 bases between. CDR3 coding DNA: TGTGCCAGTAGATCACCGGGACAATTCCTTAACTATGGCTACACCTTC. Encoded protein: CASRSPGQFLNYGYTF.

This chain connects TRBV6-1 to TRBJ2-3; D possibly corresponds to TRBD2 (6 bases). The CDR3 loop spans 14 amino acids. V lost 7 bases, J lost 2 bases, and 13 bases lay in between. Germline V lookup: CDR1 MNHNS, CDR2 SASEGT. DNA of the CDR3: TGTGCCAGCACTAGCGAGAGTTACACAGATACGCAGTATTTT. Encoded protein: CASTSESYTDTQYF.

This chain uses TRBV4-3 with TRBJ1-2; D gene uncertain. The CDR3 contains 15 residues. CDR1 is LGHNA and CDR2 is YSLEER in the germline V gene. V lost 0 bases and J 2 bases, leaving 10 bases between the germline ends. The DNA of the CDR3 is TGCGCCAGCAGCCAAGATGGGCAGAGCAACTATGGCTACACCTTC. It is translated as CASSQDGQSNYGYTF.

V is TRBV18 and J is TRBJ2-2; a weak D match, TRBD2 (5 bases). This CDR3 is built from 14 residues. CDR1 is KGHSH, CDR2 LQKENI, per germline. The ends were cut back, 5 bases at V and 7 bases at J, with 14 bases in the middle. Here the CDR3 reads CASSAREFGGELFF. CDR3 DNA: TGTGCCAGCTCAGCGAGGGAGTTCGGCGGGGAGCTGTTTTTT.

The sample holds one count of this clone. This rearrangement joins TRBV11-2 to TRBJ1-2; a weak D match, TRBD1 (5 bases). Germline CDR1 is SGHAT and CDR2 is FQNNGV. Trimming removed 1 base from V and 0 bases from J, with 9 bases in between. The CDR3 has 15 amino acids. The CDR3 sequence is CASSLVQGTNYGYTF. The CDR3 DNA follows: TGTGCCAGCAGCTTAGTTCAGGGCACTAACTATGGCTACACCTTC.

V is TRBV27 and J is TRBJ2-5; D is perhaps TRBD1 (6 bases). This CDR3 spans 14 amino acids. Trimming stripped 5 bases from V and 2 bases from J, with 12 bases between. Germline CDR1 and CDR2: MNHEY and SMNVEV (reference sequence). The CDR3 protein is CASSPQDRQETQYF. Here the CDR3 DNA reads TGTGCCAGCAGTCCTCAAGACAGGCAAGAGACCCAGTACTTC.

The chain links TRBV6-5 to TRBJ1-1; TRBD1 might be the D (5 bases). CDR1 MNHEY and CDR2 SVGAGI come from the germline V gene. Trimming took 2 bases from V and 7 from J, leaving 14 bases between them. The CDR3 spans 14 residues. The CDR3 DNA is TGTGCCAGCAGTTACGGTCGGGGGAGGTTTGAAGCTTTCTTT. This translates into CASSYGRGRFEAFF.

This chain uses TRBV7-2 with TRBJ2-7; TRBD1 matches at 7 bases. The CDR3 length is 15 residues. V was clipped by 2 bases and J by 2 bases; unmatched bases: 6. The germline gives CDR1 SGHTA, CDR2 FQGNSA. The CDR3 DNA sequence: TGTGCCAGCAGCTTATCCCCGACAGGGACCTACGAGCAGTACTTC. Translation: CASSLSPTGTYEQYF.

The CDR3 DNA sequence: TGTGCCAGCAGCGGGGGACAGCGTCTTTATCAGCCCCAGCATTTT. Translated, it gives CASSGGQRLYQPQHF. V and J are TRBV2 and TRBJ1-5; 7 bases map to TRBD1. J was trimmed by 5 bases and V by 6 bases; bases with no gene match: 10. Germline CDR1 and CDR2: SNHLY and FYNNEI. The CDR3 loop spans 15 amino acids.

The V call is TRBV27, the J call TRBJ2-1, with a tentative D call TRBD1 (5 bases). The germline V and J ends were trimmed by 6 bases and 8 bases, with 14 bases remaining between them. Looked up from germline, CDR1 is MNHEY and CDR2 is SMNVEV (reference sequence). The CDR3 consists of 13 residues. The CDR3 is CASRNYRPDEQFF. The CDR3 nucleotides read TGTGCCAGCAGAAACTACAGGCCTGATGAGCAGTTCTTC.

The chain couples TRBV4-3 to TRBJ2-3; 16 bases line up with TRBD2. Germline assignment: CDR1 LGHNA and CDR2 YSLEER. V trimming: 0 bases; J trimming: 7 bases; junction bases outside the gene matches: 7. This CDR3 comprises 18 residues. CDR3 DNA sequence: TGCGCCAGCAGCCAAGAATCGGGACTAGCGGGGGGGAAGAATACGCAGTATTTT. It encodes CASSQESGLAGGKNTQYF.

The chain uses TRBV5-1 and TRBJ2-5, with D perhaps matching TRBD2 (6 bases). CDR3 length: 15 residues. Trimming pared 7 bases from V and 7 bases from J, leaving 23 bases between. Germline-derived CDR1 and CDR2 are SGHRS and YFSETQ. The CDR3 reads CASGRRDSQPGTQYF. The CDR3 nucleotides are TGCGCCAGCGGCCGGCGGGACTCACAGCCCGGGACCCAGTACTTC.

The chain couples TRBV2 to TRBJ2-2; D might be TRBD1 (6 bases). The CDR3 length is 16 residues. The V and J ends lost 7 bases and 1 base respectively, with 16 bases between them. Germline-derived CDR1 and CDR2 are SNHLY and FYNNEI. The CDR3 bases are TGTGCCAGCAAGACAGGACAAACTGAGAACACCGGGGAGCTGTTTTTT. The encoded protein is CASKTGQTENTGELFF. The variable domain in full, with the rest retrieved from reference TRBV2 and TRBJ2-2, is EPEVTQTPSHQVTQMGQEVILRCVPISNHLYFYWYRQILGQKVEFLVSFYNNEISEKSEIFDDQFSVERPDGSNFTLKIRSTKLEDSAMYFCASKTGQTENTGELFFGEGSRLTVL.

The V gene is TRBV7-9, the J gene TRBJ2-7; TRBD1 matches at 10 bases. The CDR3 runs to 17 residues. Germline assignment: CDR1 SEHNR and CDR2 FQNEAQ (reference sequence). Unmatched junction bases numbered 16, after V lost 5 bases and J lost 6 bases. The CDR3 is CASSLGQGIGQKGEQYF. The CDR3 bases are TGTGCCAGCAGCCTGGGACAGGGGATAGGACAGAAGGGCGAGCAGTACTTC.

This clone was detected a few times. This rearrangement joins TRBV28 to TRBJ2-1; tentatively, D is TRBD2 (5 bases). This CDR3 has 15 amino acids. With 2 bases removed from V and 0 bases from J, the gap between germline ends came to 8 bases. In germline, CDR1 is MDHEN, CDR2 SYDVKM. The CDR3 DNA reads TGTGCCAGCAGTTTACAAGCGGACTCCTACAATGAGCAGTTCTTC. Amino acids: CASSLQADSYNEQFF.

The chain is built from TRBV28 and TRBJ2-5, with 9 bases lining up with TRBD1. The V gene end was trimmed by 5 bases and the J gene end by 5 bases; junction bases not matched to a gene: 15. Germline assignment: CDR1 MDHEN and CDR2 SYDVKM. The CDR3 runs to 17 residues. CDR3 sequence reads: CASSTPGQGGRGETQYF. The CDR3, as DNA: TGTGCCAGCAGTACCCCGGGACAGGGTGGGAGAGGGGAGACCCAGTACTTC.

The gene calls are TRBV19 and TRBJ2-4; no clear D gene. The CDR3 consists of 13 residues. Looked up from germline, CDR1 is LNHDA and CDR2 is SQIVND (reference sequence). V dropped 1 base and J dropped 8 bases, with 9 bases sitting between them. The CDR3 DNA reads as TGTGCCAGTAGTATAGGACTCGTTGACATTCAGTACTTC. Encoded protein: CASSIGLVDIQYF.

The rearrangement links TRBV9 to TRBJ2-1, with D perhaps TRBD2 (6 bases). Trimming took 3 bases from V and 3 from J, leaving 7 bases between them. The germline gives CDR1 SGDLS, CDR2 YYNGEE. This CDR3 region has 13 residues. Here the CDR3 reads CASSGGLYNEQFF. Written as DNA, the CDR3 is TGTGCCAGCAGCGGGGGACTCTACAATGAGCAGTTCTTC.

The CDR3 here is CASSRTGYNEQFF. CDR3 nucleotide sequence: TGTGCCAGTAGCCGTACAGGGTACAATGAGCAGTTCTTC. The chain employs TRBV19 and TRBJ2-1, with D perhaps TRBD1 (6 bases). CDR1 and CDR2 (germline): LNHDA, SQIVND (reference sequence). The CDR3 sequence is 13 residues long. The germline V and J ends were trimmed by 6 bases and 4 bases, with 10 bases remaining between them.

This clone was counted between two and nine times. The rearrangement joins TRBV11-2 to TRBJ2-1; TRBD2 matches 10 bases. The length of the CDR3 is 15 residues. Germline CDR1 reads SGHAT; CDR2 reads FQNNGV. With V trimmed by 1 base and J by 3 bases, 0 bases remained unmatched. The DNA for the CDR3 is TGTGCCAGCAGCTTAGGGACTAGCGGCTACAATGAGCAGTTCTTC. Residues: CASSLGTSGYNEQFF.

In its sample, this clone was seen once. J is TRBJ2-1 and V is TRBV19, with D possibly matching TRBD1 (6 bases). Germline V CDR1 and CDR2: LNHDA, SQIVND (reference sequence). This CDR3 has 14 amino acids. V was clipped by 7 bases and J by 3 bases, with 13 bases between them. CDR3 protein: CASTQDRSYNEQFF. CDR3 in DNA: TGTGCCAGTACGCAGGACAGAAGCTACAATGAGCAGTTCTTC. Complete variable domain (other parts from reference TRBV19 and TRBJ2-1): DGGITQSPKYLFRKEGQNVTLSCEQNLNHDAMYWYRQDPGQGLRLIYYSQIVNDFQKGDIAEGYSVSREKKESFPLTVTSAQKNPTAFYLCASTQDRSYNEQFFGPGTRLTVL.

V is TRBV7-2 and J is TRBJ2-5; 9 bases are a match to TRBD2. In germline, CDR1 is SGHTA, CDR2 FQGNSA. V gave up 3 bases and J gave up 4 bases; unmatched junction bases: 9. CDR3 length: 16 residues. The CDR3 loop reads CASSLTSGVVRETQYF. DNA of the CDR3: TGTGCCAGCAGCTTGACTAGCGGAGTTGTTAGAGAGACCCAGTACTTC.

This clone has a single count. V gene TRBV9 combines with J gene TRBJ2-7; TRBD1 aligns across 7 bases. This CDR3 contains 15 residues. Per germline, CDR1 SGDLS and CDR2 YYNGEE. Trimming at V came to 3 bases and at J to 2 bases, leaving 8 bases not matched to a gene. CDR3 nucleotides: TGTGCCAGCAGCGCAGAGACAGGGCCGACCTACGAGCAGTACTTC. It translates to CASSAETGPTYEQYF.

The chain combines TRBV7-3 with TRBJ2-3, with D hard to call. The CDR3 is 12 residues long. V lost 5 bases to trimming and J lost 9 bases, with 12 bases between them. Germline CDR1 reads SGHTA; CDR2 reads FQGTGA. The CDR3 sequence: CASSEGAGTQYF. The CDR3 DNA sequence: TGTGCCAGCAGCGAAGGAGCCGGCACGCAGTATTTT.